Each of the 21 T cell receptor beta chains below was sequenced from the same sample in a study of technical replicates of blood from several donors. The protocol was immunoSEQ multiplex PCR, while the TCRdb copy is restricted to in-frame clones and leaves out a portion. The repertoire holds 80,000 or so clones, with 95% to 98% as singletons. The specimen was T cells isolated from PBMCs. These receptors were taken from a human donor in good health.

The chain combines TRBV7-9 with TRBJ1-5; D ambiguous. Germline CDR1 reads SEHNR; CDR2 reads FQNEAQ (reference sequence). The V end was cut by 5 bases, the J end by 7 bases, with 9 bases between. The CDR3 extends over 12 amino acids. In DNA, the CDR3 is TGTGCCAGCAGCCAACATTCCCAGCCCCAGCATTTT. Translating it yields CASSQHSQPQHF.

The rearrangement joins TRBV27 to TRBJ2-3; the match to TRBD1 covers 8 bases. This CDR3 is built from 15 residues. The germline V gene encodes CDR1 MNHEY and CDR2 SMNVEV (reference sequence). Germline trimming cut 4 bases from V and 4 bases from J; bases unmatched to any gene: 7. DNA of the CDR3: TGTGCCAGCAGTTCGAGACAGGGGTTGGCAGATACGCAGTATTTT. This encodes CASSSRQGLADTQYF.

The V call is TRBV2, the J call TRBJ2-1; weak D call: TRBD1 (6 bases). The CDR3 sequence is 14 residues long. Germline CDR1 reads SNHLY; CDR2 reads FYNNEI. Between the trimmed V and J ends, which lost 11 bases and 7 bases, there was a span of 21 bases. CDR3: CARRGRGLENEQFF. For the CDR3, the DNA is TGTGCCCGAAGGGGCAGGGGCTTGGAGAATGAGCAGTTCTTC.

CDR3 DNA sequence: TGTGCCAGCAGTTTACTCAATCAGCCCCAGCATTTT. Translation: CASSLLNQPQHF. The chain couples TRBV28 to TRBJ1-5, with unresolved D. Between the trimmed V and J ends, which lost 2 bases and 3 bases, there was a span of 2 bases. The germline V gene encodes CDR1 MDHEN and CDR2 SYDVKM. The CDR3 runs 12 residues.

The chain carries TRBV30 and TRBJ1-5; D gene unclear. Germline-derived CDR1 and CDR2 are GTSNPN and SVGIG (reference sequence). Between the trimmed V and J ends, which lost 8 bases and 0 bases, there was a span of 11 bases. The CDR3 loop spans 13 amino acids. The CDR3 protein is CAHSLDSNQPQHF. Written as DNA, the CDR3 is TGTGCCCACTCCCTCGATAGCAATCAGCCCCAGCATTTT. Combining the CDR3 with reference TRBV30 and TRBJ1-5 gives the whole variable domain SQTIHQWPATLVQPVGSPLSLECTVEGTSNPNLYWYRQAAGRGLQLLFYSVGIGQISSEVPQNLSASRPQDRQFILSSKKLLLSDSGFYLCAHSLDSNQPQHFGDGTRLSIL.

V and J are TRBV19 and TRBJ1-4, with TRBD1 matching over 9 bases. CDR1 and CDR2 from the germline V gene are LNHDA and SQIVND (reference sequence). The CDR3 is 15 amino acids. Trimming cost V 8 bases and J 8 bases; bases outside gene matches: 12. The CDR3 is CASGGQGRPFEKLFF. The CDR3 coding sequence is TGTGCCAGTGGGGGACAGGGCCGTCCGTTCGAAAAACTGTTTTTT.

This rearrangement joins TRBV25-1 to TRBJ1-3; D gene unclear. V was shortened by 1 base and J by 1 base, with 8 bases between the two germline ends. The germline CDR1 and CDR2 sequences are MGHDK and SYGVNS. CDR3 length: 15 residues. The CDR3 DNA reads as TGTGCCAGCAGTGAATTTTCGGGTTCTGGAAACACCATATATTTT. It yields the protein CASSEFSGSGNTIYF.

The chain recombines TRBV19 with TRBJ2-7; TRBD1 might be the D (5 bases). Trimming removed 4 bases at V and 4 bases at J, with 11 bases between. Germline V gene lookup returns CDR1 LNHDA and CDR2 SQIVND (reference sequence). The CDR3 runs 13 residues. CDR3 loop: CASSTQVGYEQYF. Written as DNA, the CDR3 is TGTGCCAGTAGTACACAGGTGGGGTACGAGCAGTACTTC.

V usage is TRBV7-9 and J usage is TRBJ2-1; maybe TRBD2 (6 bases). The CDR3 is 15 amino acids. V was cut by 2 bases and J by 7 bases, with 15 bases left in between. Germline loops: CDR1 SEHNR, CDR2 FQNEAQ (reference sequence). This chain's CDR3 is CASSLRIADLNEQFF. The CDR3 nucleotides read TGTGCCAGCAGCTTAAGGATAGCGGATCTAAATGAGCAGTTCTTC.

The rearrangement uses TRBV2 and TRBJ2-7; 13 bases align to TRBD2. This CDR3 comprises 14 residues. Germline V lookup: CDR1 SNHLY, CDR2 FYNNEI. V shed 8 bases, J shed 4 bases, and the junction held 5 bases outside the gene matches. The CDR3 bases are TGTGCCAGCGCGCAGGGACTAGCGGGGTACGAGCAGTACTTC. Its protein is CASAQGLAGYEQYF.

The rearrangement uses TRBV9 and TRBJ2-1; TRBD2 agrees at 14 bases. CDR1 and CDR2 (germline): SGDLS, YYNGEE. Trimming cost V 3 bases and J 2 bases; bases outside gene matches: 7. The CDR3 covers 18 residues. The CDR3 sequence is CASSDRTSGGTTYNEQFF. DNA of the CDR3: TGTGCCAGCAGCGACCGGACTAGCGGGGGGACTACCTACAATGAGCAGTTCTTC.

The chain links TRBV6-5 to TRBJ2-3; TRBD2 aligns across 14 bases. The germline CDR1 and CDR2 sequences are MNHEY and SVGAGI. V dropped 2 bases and J dropped 10; count of bases not matched to a gene: 5. The CDR3 is 15 amino acids. The CDR3 here is CASSYVTSGGVPQYF. In DNA, the CDR3 is TGTGCCAGCAGTTACGTGACTAGCGGGGGGGTACCGCAGTATTTT.

This clone has a single count. This chain links TRBV6-5 with TRBJ2-1; D is possibly TRBD1 (6 bases). Trimming shortened V by 0 bases and J by 3 bases, and 12 bases separated the two germline ends. The CDR3 runs 16 residues. From germline, CDR1 is MNHEY and CDR2 SVGAGI. CDR3 sequence (DNA): TGTGCCAGCAGTTACTCGAAACAGGGATACTACAATGAGCAGTTCTTC. Amino acid sequence: CASSYSKQGYYNEQFF.

The chain is built from TRBV5-1 and TRBJ2-1, with 13 bases matching TRBD2. V was clipped by 6 bases and J by 6 bases; unmatched bases: 12. The CDR3 extends over 17 amino acids. Germline V gives CDR1 SGHRS, CDR2 YFSETQ. CDR3 region: CASNPNTGLAGLNEQFF. The CDR3, as DNA: TGCGCCAGCAACCCCAATACGGGACTAGCGGGGCTCAATGAGCAGTTCTTC.

V and J are TRBV7-9 and TRBJ2-7; 11 bases fit TRBD1. The CDR3 is 15 amino acids. Germline values: CDR1 SEHNR, CDR2 FQNEAQ (reference sequence). V gave up 6 bases and J gave up 3 bases; unmatched junction bases: 7. The CDR3 DNA is TGTGCCAGCAGTTCTCCCGGGACAGGGGGCTACGAGCAGTACTTC. Its translation is CASSSPGTGGYEQYF.

V and J are TRBV7-8 and TRBJ2-1; 14 positions match TRBD2. The CDR3 has 15 amino acids. V trimming: 5 bases; J trimming: 12 bases; junction bases outside the gene matches: 9. The germline V gene has CDR1 SGHVS and CDR2 FQNEAQ. CDR3 DNA: TGTGCCAGCAGCCCGGGACTAGCGGGGGTTTGGGGGCAGTTCTTC. Translated, it gives CASSPGLAGVWGQFF.

The J gene is TRBJ2-1, the V gene TRBV27; a possible D gene is TRBD1 (6 bases). Germline V gene data show CDR1 as MNHEY and CDR2 as SMNVEV (reference sequence). V was shortened by 5 bases and J by 5 bases, with 13 bases between the two germline ends. The CDR3 runs 14 residues. The CDR3 loop reads CASSPTRQDNEQFF. CDR3 sequence (DNA): TGTGCCAGCAGTCCGACAAGACAGGACAATGAGCAGTTCTTC.

This sequence joins TRBV28 and TRBJ1-3; possible D gene TRBD1, 5 bases. With 6 bases removed from V and 0 bases from J, the gap between germline ends came to 21 bases. CDR3 length: 18 residues. Germline values: CDR1 MDHEN, CDR2 SYDVKM. The CDR3 DNA reads TGTGCCAGCAGGGGATACGACTGGACCGACAGCTCTGGAAACACCATATATTTT. This translates into CASRGYDWTDSSGNTIYF.

The rearrangement uses TRBV4-1 and TRBJ1-4; 9 bases are shared with TRBD1. Germline V gene lookup returns CDR1 MGHRA and CDR2 YSYEKL. V lost 1 base, J lost 8 bases, and 8 bases stayed unmatched. The CDR3 is 16 amino acids. This chain's CDR3 is CASSQVSQGAWEKLFF. CDR3 coding DNA: TGCGCCAGCAGCCAAGTCTCACAGGGGGCCTGGGAAAAACTGTTTTTT.

This clone was observed a few times. V is TRBV4-1 and J is TRBJ1-3; 7 nucleotides line up with TRBD1. The germline CDR1 and CDR2 sequences are MGHRA and YSYEKL. Trimming took 1 base from V and 0 from J; bases not matched to a gene: 3. The CDR3 totals 16 residues. DNA for the CDR3: TGCGCCAGCAGCCAAGTAGGACAGGACTCTGGAAACACCATATATTTT. This sequence encodes CASSQVGQDSGNTIYF.

This clone was detected only once. Here the CDR3 DNA reads TGTGCCAGCAGTACCCGACAGGGAAACGAGCAGTACTTC. It is translated as CASSTRQGNEQYF. The genes are TRBV6-5 and TRBJ2-7, with 7 positions matching TRBD1. V trimming: 5 bases; J trimming: 5 bases; junction bases outside the gene matches: 6. In germline, CDR1 is MNHEY, CDR2 SVGAGI. The CDR3 covers 13 residues.